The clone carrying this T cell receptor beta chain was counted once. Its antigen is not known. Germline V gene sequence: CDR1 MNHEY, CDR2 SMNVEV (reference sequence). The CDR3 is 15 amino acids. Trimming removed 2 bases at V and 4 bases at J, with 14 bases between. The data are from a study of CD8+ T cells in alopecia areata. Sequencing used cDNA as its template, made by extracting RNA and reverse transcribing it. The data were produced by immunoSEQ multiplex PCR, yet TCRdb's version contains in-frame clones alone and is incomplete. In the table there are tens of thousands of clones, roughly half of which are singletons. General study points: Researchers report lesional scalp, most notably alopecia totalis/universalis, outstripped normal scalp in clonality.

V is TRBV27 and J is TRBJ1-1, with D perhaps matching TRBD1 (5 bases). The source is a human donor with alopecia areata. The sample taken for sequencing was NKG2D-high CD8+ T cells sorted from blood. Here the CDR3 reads CASSLGSGRATEAFF. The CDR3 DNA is TGTGCCAGCAGTTTAGGGTCAGGGAGGGCCACTGAAGCTTTCTTT.